This passage covers 10 T cell receptor beta chains from one sample sequenced in a study of T cell repertoires in cytomegalovirus infection. TCRdb called the reads again in MiXCR, with one record for every CDR3 protein. Here the sample spans roughly 180,000 distinct CDR3 sequences, about 20% being singletons. For these receptors, no antigen is known. Sample: CD8+ T cells from cultured PBMCs, taken from culture after CMV antigen stimulation. Receptor source: a human donor in good health (CMV status not recorded). Some clones in this sample may be carry-over from other donors' samples.

In this sample, this clonotype turned up a few times. V usage is TRBV5-4 and J usage is TRBJ1-5; D is possibly TRBD1 (5 bases). The CDR3 consists of 16 residues. The germline V gene encodes CDR1 SGHNT and CDR2 YYREEE (reference sequence). The germline V and J ends were trimmed by 1 base and 4 bases, with 15 bases remaining between them. The CDR3 here is CASSLRQTITNQPQHF. The CDR3 DNA is TGTGCCAGCAGCTTGAGACAGACAATCACTAATCAGCCCCAGCATTTT.

This clonotype showed up just a few times. The rearrangement links TRBV27 to TRBJ1-2; 7 bases match TRBD1. Trimming removed 8 bases from V and 1 base from J; junction bases left unmatched: 10. Germline V gene data show CDR1 as MNHEY and CDR2 as SMNVEV (reference sequence). The length of the CDR3 is 15 residues. This CDR3 reads CASLPGGGFNYGYTF. CDR3 coding DNA: TGTGCCAGCCTTCCAGGGGGGGGATTTAACTATGGCTACACCTTC.

V gene TRBV7-9 combines with J gene TRBJ1-1; TRBD1 might be the D (5 bases). This CDR3 has 16 residues. Germline CDR1 SEHNR, CDR2 FQNEAQ (reference sequence). V shed 5 bases and J shed 0 bases, with 16 bases lying between them. The chain's CDR3 is CASSPPRGTVNTEAFF. CDR3 coding DNA: TGTGCCAGCAGCCCCCCAAGGGGCACCGTGAACACTGAAGCTTTCTTT.

The sample holds a few counts of this clonotype. The rearrangement links TRBV6-6 to TRBJ2-1; D might be TRBD2 (5 bases). V was shortened by 2 bases and J by 10 bases, with 12 bases between the two germline ends. Looked up from germline, CDR1 is MNHNY and CDR2 is SVGAGI (reference sequence). The CDR3 covers 13 residues. CDR3 region: CASSYLSGFEQFF. The CDR3 coding sequence is TGTGCCAGCAGTTACCTAAGCGGTTTCGAGCAGTTCTTC.

This clonotype was detected once. The gene calls are TRBV9 and TRBJ1-4; 9 positions agree with TRBD1. Trimming cost V 3 bases and J 8 bases; bases outside gene matches: 11. This CDR3 region has 16 residues. CDR1 is SGDLS, CDR2 YYNGEE, per germline. In nucleotides, the CDR3 is TGTGCCAGCAGCGGACATCGACAGGGGGGATGGGAAAAACTGTTTTTT. It yields the protein CASSGHRQGGWEKLFF.

This chain joins TRBV20-1 and TRBJ2-2, with unresolved D. The CDR3 is made up of 11 amino acids. Deletions cut 4 bases from V and 6 bases from J, with 6 bases between. Germline V gene lookup returns CDR1 DFQATT and CDR2 SNEGSKA (reference sequence). The CDR3 region has the DNA TGCAGTGCTAATGTGGCCGGGGAGCTGTTTTTT. Protein sequence: CSANVAGELFF.

In this sample, this clonotype turned up many times. Its ends do not fully match the called genes, so a read error is possible. The genes are TRBV7-2 and TRBJ1-3; D remains ambiguous. Germline lookup yields CDR1 SGHTA and CDR2 FQGNSA. This CDR3 has 11 residues. The CDR3 coding sequence is TGTGCCAGCAGCTATCCGGATCTTCCCCATTTT. Protein: CASSYPDLPHF.

J is TRBJ1-2 and V is TRBV25-1, with TRBD1 as a possible D gene (6 bases). The CDR3 contains 15 residues. V was shortened by 1 base and J by 4 bases, with 13 bases between the two germline ends. CDR1 MGHDK and CDR2 SYGVNS come from the germline V gene. For the CDR3, the DNA is TGTGCCAGCAGTGAATGGGAACAGGGAGGCTATGGCTACACCTTC. This gives the protein CASSEWEQGGYGYTF.

In this sample, this clonotype turned up a few times. This chain uses TRBV4-3 with TRBJ2-6; tentatively, D is TRBD2 (5 bases). This CDR3 has 16 residues. The V gene lost 0 bases and the J gene lost 2 bases, with 8 bases spanning the gap. CDR1 is LGHNA and CDR2 is YSLEER in the germline V gene. The CDR3 protein is CASSQETGTGANVLTF. The DNA of the CDR3 is TGCGCCAGCAGCCAAGAAACCGGGACTGGGGCCAACGTCCTGACTTTC.

This clonotype was counted only a few times. The rearrangement joins TRBV6-1 to TRBJ1-2; unclear D gene. The ends were cut back, 5 bases at V and 4 bases at J, with 11 bases in the middle. CDR3 length equals 13 residues. CDR1 is MNHNS and CDR2 is SASEGT in the germline V gene. This CDR3 is CASSLRALYGYTF. The CDR3 nucleotides read TGTGCCAGCAGTTTGAGGGCGCTCTATGGCTACACCTTC.